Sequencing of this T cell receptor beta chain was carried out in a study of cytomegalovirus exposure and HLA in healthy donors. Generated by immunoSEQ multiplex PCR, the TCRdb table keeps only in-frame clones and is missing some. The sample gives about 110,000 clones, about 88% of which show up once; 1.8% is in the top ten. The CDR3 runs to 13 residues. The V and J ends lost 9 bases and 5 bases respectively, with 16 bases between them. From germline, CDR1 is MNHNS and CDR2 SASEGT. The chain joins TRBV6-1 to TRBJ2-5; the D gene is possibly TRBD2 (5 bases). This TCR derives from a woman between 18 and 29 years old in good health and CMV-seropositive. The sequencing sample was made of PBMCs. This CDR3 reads CASRSSPRETQYF. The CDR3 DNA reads TGTGCCAGTCGGTCTAGCCCCCGGGAGACCCAGTACTTC.